A selection of T cell receptor beta chains follows, all from one sample in a study of shared clonotypes between healthy human individuals. TCRdb keeps only in-frame clones here, not all; method: immunoSEQ multiplex PCR. The table lists a few million clones, just over 90% of them singletons. Sequenced: naive CD4+ T cells from PBMCs. The source of these receptors is a man in his late teens or twenties in good health. Some clones in this sample may be carry-over from other donors' samples. Both conserved end residues are trimmed from each CDR3. Each record gives: CDR3 protein, V gene, CDR3 length, J gene, clone size. Clone size is shown for a subset of rows, as once, few, many or a class of expanded clone.

cdr3_aa: AWSVGETQY
v_call: TRBV30
cdr3_length: 9
j_call: TRBJ2-5
clone_size: few

cdr3_aa: ASSYAAPSTQY
v_call: TRBV6-5
cdr3_length: 11
j_call: TRBJ2-3
clone_size: NA

cdr3_aa: ASSRGLRYGYT
v_call: TRBV19
cdr3_length: 11
j_call: TRBJ1-2
clone_size: NA

cdr3_aa: ASRRTGELF
v_call: TRBV27
cdr3_length: 9
j_call: TRBJ2-2
clone_size: once

cdr3_aa: ASSQEENSGTGLSYGYT
v_call: TRBV4-1
cdr3_length: 17
j_call: TRBJ1-2
clone_size: once

cdr3_aa: ASSRGDRAYEQY
v_call: TRBV2
cdr3_length: 12
j_call: TRBJ2-7
clone_size: once

cdr3_aa: ASRGGRWETQY
v_call: TRBV27
cdr3_length: 11
j_call: TRBJ2-5
clone_size: NA

cdr3_aa: ASTPPGTSGGRQY
v_call: TRBV5-4
cdr3_length: 13
j_call: TRBJ2-7
clone_size: NA

cdr3_aa: SVAGFSYEQY
v_call: TRBV29-1
cdr3_length: 10
j_call: TRBJ2-7
clone_size: NA

cdr3_aa: ASSGGAGKNIQY
v_call: TRBV18
cdr3_length: 12
j_call: TRBJ2-4
clone_size: NA

cdr3_aa: ASSANSAGSGYNEQF
v_call: TRBV19
cdr3_length: 15
j_call: TRBJ2-1
clone_size: once

cdr3_aa: ASSTGMINYGYT
v_call: TRBV2
cdr3_length: 12
j_call: TRBJ1-2
clone_size: NA

cdr3_aa: ASSLPGTYNEQF
v_call: TRBV28
cdr3_length: 12
j_call: TRBJ2-1
clone_size: NA

cdr3_aa: ASSQEGTGGGETQY
v_call: TRBV4-3
cdr3_length: 14
j_call: TRBJ2-5
clone_size: NA

cdr3_aa: SGGLADTQY
v_call: TRBV29-1
cdr3_length: 9
j_call: TRBJ2-3
clone_size: once

cdr3_aa: ASSSDRGDTIY
v_call: TRBV2
cdr3_length: 11
j_call: TRBJ1-3
clone_size: once

cdr3_aa: ASSLTLAGGPDEQF
v_call: TRBV19
cdr3_length: 14
j_call: TRBJ2-1
clone_size: NA

cdr3_aa: ASSLAFGRATDTQY
v_call: TRBV5-1
cdr3_length: 14
j_call: TRBJ2-3
clone_size: NA

cdr3_aa: ASASWLLNTEAF
v_call: TRBV2
cdr3_length: 12
j_call: TRBJ1-1
clone_size: NA

cdr3_aa: ASSSGLGGNEQF
v_call: TRBV7-3
cdr3_length: 12
j_call: TRBJ2-1
clone_size: NA

cdr3_aa: ASSKNRGYNEQF
v_call: TRBV28
cdr3_length: 12
j_call: TRBJ2-1
clone_size: NA

cdr3_aa: ASSPKPPGQGTTEAF
v_call: TRBV5-4
cdr3_length: 15
j_call: TRBJ1-1
clone_size: NA

cdr3_aa: ASSQGQGPDEQY
v_call: TRBV7-7
cdr3_length: 12
j_call: TRBJ2-7
clone_size: NA

cdr3_aa: ASIGDPAEAF
v_call: TRBV27
cdr3_length: 10
j_call: TRBJ1-1
clone_size: NA

cdr3_aa: ASGTGMATEAF
v_call: TRBV19
cdr3_length: 11
j_call: TRBJ1-1
clone_size: many

cdr3_aa: ASRLDRGYGYT
v_call: TRBV5-6
cdr3_length: 11
j_call: TRBJ1-2
clone_size: NA

cdr3_aa: SVTGRAYNEQF
v_call: TRBV29-1
cdr3_length: 11
j_call: TRBJ2-1
clone_size: NA

cdr3_aa: ASSLEEGSFSYEQY
v_call: TRBV7-8
cdr3_length: 14
j_call: TRBJ2-7
clone_size: NA

cdr3_aa: ASSLRDVDTQY
v_call: TRBV7-3
cdr3_length: 11
j_call: TRBJ2-3
clone_size: NA

cdr3_aa: ASSENGGEQGGYT
v_call: TRBV6-1
cdr3_length: 13
j_call: TRBJ1-2
clone_size: NA

cdr3_aa: ASSGRLEF
v_call: TRBV28
cdr3_length: 8
j_call: TRBJ2-1
clone_size: NA

cdr3_aa: ASSTPGVGQATEKLF
v_call: TRBV11-2
cdr3_length: 15
j_call: TRBJ1-4
clone_size: NA

cdr3_aa: ASGRGWGNTEAF
v_call: TRBV7-2
cdr3_length: 12
j_call: TRBJ1-1
clone_size: NA

cdr3_aa: ASSLGLAGGPQTQY
v_call: TRBV5-1
cdr3_length: 14
j_call: TRBJ2-5
clone_size: NA

cdr3_aa: ASSELAVDNEQF
v_call: TRBV6-4
cdr3_length: 12
j_call: TRBJ2-1
clone_size: NA

cdr3_aa: ASSLRQGGPYEQY
v_call: TRBV19
cdr3_length: 13
j_call: TRBJ2-7
clone_size: NA

cdr3_aa: ASSRQGFKNTEAF
v_call: TRBV7-2
cdr3_length: 13
j_call: TRBJ1-1
clone_size: NA

cdr3_aa: ASTSGGGTWETQY
v_call: TRBV19
cdr3_length: 13
j_call: TRBJ2-5
clone_size: NA

cdr3_aa: AWSVVREWGDTQY
v_call: TRBV30
cdr3_length: 13
j_call: TRBJ2-3
clone_size: NA

cdr3_aa: ASSWGQTATNEKLF
v_call: TRBV28
cdr3_length: 14
j_call: TRBJ1-4
clone_size: few

cdr3_aa: SVEVQTNYGYT
v_call: TRBV29-1
cdr3_length: 11
j_call: TRBJ1-2
clone_size: NA

cdr3_aa: ASSPLTNEKLF
v_call: TRBV18
cdr3_length: 11
j_call: TRBJ1-4
clone_size: NA

cdr3_aa: ASSYYHLGGGLNIMANEKLF
v_call: TRBV6-7
cdr3_length: 20
j_call: TRBJ1-4
clone_size: NA

cdr3_aa: ASRRRSGAFYQPQH
v_call: TRBV10-1
cdr3_length: 14
j_call: TRBJ1-5
clone_size: NA

cdr3_aa: ASSSLAGVNPGELF
v_call: TRBV5-4
cdr3_length: 14
j_call: TRBJ2-2
clone_size: NA

cdr3_aa: ASSSGTISTEQY
v_call: TRBV19
cdr3_length: 12
j_call: TRBJ2-7
clone_size: once

cdr3_aa: ASSESAGYYNEQF
v_call: TRBV10-1
cdr3_length: 13
j_call: TRBJ2-1
clone_size: NA

cdr3_aa: ASKLAGAGELF
v_call: TRBV25-1
cdr3_length: 11
j_call: TRBJ2-2
clone_size: NA

cdr3_aa: ASSVVTEANGELF
v_call: TRBV9
cdr3_length: 13
j_call: TRBJ2-2
clone_size: once

cdr3_aa: ASSLDSSGRVQY
v_call: TRBV7-2
cdr3_length: 12
j_call: TRBJ2-7
clone_size: NA

cdr3_aa: ASSLEGQGIPQWY
v_call: TRBV27
cdr3_length: 13
j_call: TRBJ2-7
clone_size: NA

cdr3_aa: ASRDNTEAF
v_call: TRBV7-9
cdr3_length: 9
j_call: TRBJ1-1
clone_size: NA

cdr3_aa: ASSLADSGLSSGNTIY
v_call: TRBV5-1
cdr3_length: 16
j_call: TRBJ1-3
clone_size: NA